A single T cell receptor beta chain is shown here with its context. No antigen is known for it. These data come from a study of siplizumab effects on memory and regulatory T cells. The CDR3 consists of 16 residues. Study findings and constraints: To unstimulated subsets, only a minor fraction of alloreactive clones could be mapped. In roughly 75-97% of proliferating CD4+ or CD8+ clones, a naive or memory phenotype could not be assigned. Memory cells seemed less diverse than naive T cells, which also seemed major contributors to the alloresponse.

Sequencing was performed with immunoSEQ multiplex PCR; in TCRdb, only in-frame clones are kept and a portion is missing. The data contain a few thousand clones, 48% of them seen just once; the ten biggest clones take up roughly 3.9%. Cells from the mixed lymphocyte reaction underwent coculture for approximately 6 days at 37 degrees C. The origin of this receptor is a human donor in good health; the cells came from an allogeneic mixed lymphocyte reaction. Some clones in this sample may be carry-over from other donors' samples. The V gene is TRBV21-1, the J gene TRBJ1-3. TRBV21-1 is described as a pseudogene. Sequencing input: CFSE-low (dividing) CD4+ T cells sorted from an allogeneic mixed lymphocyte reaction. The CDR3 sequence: CASSPALQHARNTIYF. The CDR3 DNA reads TGTGCCAGCAGTCCAGCTCTACAACACGCACGAAACACCATATATTTT.